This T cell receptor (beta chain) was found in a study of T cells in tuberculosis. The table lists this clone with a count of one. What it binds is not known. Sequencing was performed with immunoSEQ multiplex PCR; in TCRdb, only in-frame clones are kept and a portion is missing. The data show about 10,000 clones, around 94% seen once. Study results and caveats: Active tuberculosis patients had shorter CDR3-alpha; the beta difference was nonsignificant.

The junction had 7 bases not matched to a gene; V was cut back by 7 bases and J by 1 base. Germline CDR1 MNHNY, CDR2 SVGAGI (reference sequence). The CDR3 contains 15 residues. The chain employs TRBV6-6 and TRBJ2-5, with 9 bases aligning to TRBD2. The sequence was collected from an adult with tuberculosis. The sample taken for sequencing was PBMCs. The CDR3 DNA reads TGTGCCAGCAAAAGCAGCGGGGGGATCCAAGAGACCCAGTACTTC. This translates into CASKSSGGIQETQYF.